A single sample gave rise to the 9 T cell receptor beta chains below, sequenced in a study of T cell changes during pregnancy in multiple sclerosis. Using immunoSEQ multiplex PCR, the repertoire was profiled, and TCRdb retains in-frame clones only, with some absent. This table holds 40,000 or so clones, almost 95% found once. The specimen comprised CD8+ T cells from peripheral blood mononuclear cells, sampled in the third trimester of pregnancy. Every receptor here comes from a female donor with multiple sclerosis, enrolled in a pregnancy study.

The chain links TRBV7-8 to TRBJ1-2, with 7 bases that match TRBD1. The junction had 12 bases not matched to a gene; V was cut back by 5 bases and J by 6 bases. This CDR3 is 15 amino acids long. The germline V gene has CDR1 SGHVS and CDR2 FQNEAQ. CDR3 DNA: TGTGCCAGCAGCCAGACAGGGATACCCCGGGATGGCTACACCTTC. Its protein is CASSQTGIPRDGYTF.

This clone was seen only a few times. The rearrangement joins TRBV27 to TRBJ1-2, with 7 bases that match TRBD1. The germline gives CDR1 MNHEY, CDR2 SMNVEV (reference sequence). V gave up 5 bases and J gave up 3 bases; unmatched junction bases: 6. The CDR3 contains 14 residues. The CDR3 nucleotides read TGTGCCAGCAGTATGGACAGGAGATACTATGGCTACACCTTC. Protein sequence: CASSMDRRYYGYTF.

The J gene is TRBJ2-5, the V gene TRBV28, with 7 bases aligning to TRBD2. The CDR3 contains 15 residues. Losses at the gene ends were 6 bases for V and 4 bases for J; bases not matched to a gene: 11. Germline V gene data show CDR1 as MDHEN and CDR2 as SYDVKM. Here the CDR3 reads CASSLVGGRRETQYF. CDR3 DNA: TGTGCCAGCAGCCTGGTCGGCGGGAGAAGAGAGACCCAGTACTTC.

CDR3: CASSLQGLETQYF. The DNA of the CDR3 is TGTGCCAGCAGCTTACAGGGCCTGGAGACCCAGTACTTC. This chain joins TRBV27 and TRBJ2-5, with a tentative D call TRBD1 (6 bases). Germline V gene data show CDR1 as MNHEY and CDR2 as SMNVEV (reference sequence). With 6 bases removed from V and 5 bases from J, the gap between germline ends came to 13 bases. The length of the CDR3 is 13 residues.

The CDR3 nucleotides are TGCGCCAGCAGCTTGGTAGGGGCAGGGTACGAGCAGTACTTC. It is translated as CASSLVGAGYEQYF. This rearrangement joins TRBV5-1 to TRBJ2-7, with a tentative D call TRBD1 (5 bases). Trimming cost V 0 bases and J 4 bases, with 11 bases left between them. The V gene's germline CDR1 is SGHRS and CDR2 YFSETQ. This CDR3 comprises 14 residues.

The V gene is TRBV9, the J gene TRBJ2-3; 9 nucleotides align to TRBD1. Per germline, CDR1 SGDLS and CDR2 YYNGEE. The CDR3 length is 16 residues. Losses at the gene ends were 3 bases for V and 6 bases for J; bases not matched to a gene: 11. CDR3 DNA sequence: TGTGCCAGCAGCGGTTACTCGGGACAGGGCCCCGATACGCAGTATTTT. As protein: CASSGYSGQGPDTQYF.

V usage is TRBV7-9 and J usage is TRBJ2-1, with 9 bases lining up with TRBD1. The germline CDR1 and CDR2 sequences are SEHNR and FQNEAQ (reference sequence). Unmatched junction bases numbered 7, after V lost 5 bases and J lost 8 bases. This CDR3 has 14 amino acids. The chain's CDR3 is CASSGLQGAYEQFF. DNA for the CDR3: TGTGCCAGCAGCGGATTACAGGGGGCGTATGAGCAGTTCTTC.

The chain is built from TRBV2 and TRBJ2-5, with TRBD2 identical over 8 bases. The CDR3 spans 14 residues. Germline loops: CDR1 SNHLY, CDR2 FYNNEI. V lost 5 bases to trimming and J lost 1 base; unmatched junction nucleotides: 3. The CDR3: CASSLAGLQETQYF. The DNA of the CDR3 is TGTGCCAGCAGTTTAGCGGGGCTCCAAGAGACCCAGTACTTC.

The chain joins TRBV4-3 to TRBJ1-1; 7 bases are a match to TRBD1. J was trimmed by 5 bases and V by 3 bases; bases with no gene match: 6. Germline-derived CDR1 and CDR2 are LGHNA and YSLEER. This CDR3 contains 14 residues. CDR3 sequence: CASSQGAGGTEAFF. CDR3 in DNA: TGCGCCAGCAGCCAGGGCGCAGGGGGAACTGAAGCTTTCTTT.